Below are 15 T cell receptor beta chains sequenced from a single sample in a study of CD8+CD57+ T cells in acquired aplastic anemia. Genomic DNA was employed as the template in profiling TCR beta VDJ and CDR3. Each CDR3 protein gets one entry after TCRdb re-called the reads with MiXCR. The sample lists hundreds of thousands of distinct CDR3 sequences; 55% to 70% were seen once. The sample was sorted CD4+, CD8+, or CD8+CD57+ T cells (not recorded which) from PBMCs. The source is a human donor in good health, serving as a control.

Of note for this clonotype: This may arise from a read error, as a much more abundant clone is one base away. V gene TRBV5-1 combines with J gene TRBJ2-5, with 10 positions matching TRBD2. Germline CDR1 is SGHRS and CDR2 is YFSETQ. The CDR3 is 16 amino acids. CDR3 residues: CASSHSSGGGQETRYF. Written as DNA, the CDR3 is TGCGCCAGCAGCCACTCTAGCGGGGGTGGTCAAGAGACCCGGTACTTC.

This clonotype was counted at least ten times. The CDR3 DNA reads as TGCGCCAGCAGCCATGGACGGGGACAGGGGGGGATGAACTATGGCTACACCTTC. It encodes CASSHGRGQGGMNYGYTF. The chain is built from TRBV4-1 and TRBJ1-2; 11 positions agree with TRBD1. Germline values: CDR1 MGHRA, CDR2 YSYEKL. The CDR3 totals 18 residues. V gave up 3 bases and J gave up 2 bases; unmatched junction bases: 11.

In this sample, this clonotype turned up many times. One end of the junction does not line up with germline, which may come from a read error. This chain connects TRBV20-1 to TRBJ2-2, with 7 bases identical to TRBD2. The germline gives CDR1 DFQATT, CDR2 SNEGSKA (reference sequence). The CDR3 is 14 residues long. The CDR3 is CSARGGGNTGELFF. In nucleotides, the CDR3 is TGCAGTGCCAGAGGCGGGGGGAACACCGGGGAGCTGTTTTTT.

A few counts support this clonotype. V gene TRBV2 combines with J gene TRBJ2-7; perhaps D is TRBD1 or TRBD2 (6 bases each). The CDR3 covers 13 residues. V was pared by 5 bases and J by 6 bases, with 14 bases between. Germline-derived CDR1 and CDR2 are SNHLY and FYNNEI. The CDR3 DNA reads as TGTGCCAGCAGTCCGAGGGGGGCCGCCGAGCAGTACTTC. It codes for CASSPRGAAEQYF.

The rearrangement joins TRBV15 to TRBJ2-3; D is undetermined. V dropped 6 bases and J dropped 2 bases, with 9 bases sitting between them. CDR1 LNHNV and CDR2 YYDKDF come from the germline V gene (reference sequence). This CDR3 has 13 amino acids. Written as DNA, the CDR3 is TGTGCCACCAGGAGGTCTTACACAGATACGCAGTATTTT. Translating it yields CATRRSYTDTQYF.

This chain joins TRBV7-2 and TRBJ1-4; TRBD1 matches 7 bases. Trimming took 5 bases from V and 13 from J; bases not matched to a gene: 16. Per the germline V gene, CDR1 is SGHTA and CDR2 is FQGNSA. The length of the CDR3 is 15 residues. The CDR3, as DNA: TGTGCCAGCAGCCCTACGGTTACAGGGGTCGTACCACTGTTTTTT. This encodes CASSPTVTGVVPLFF.

V is TRBV2 and J is TRBJ2-3, with 8 positions matching TRBD2. With V trimmed by 3 bases and J by 11 bases, 13 bases remained unmatched. Germline CDR1 and CDR2: SNHLY and FYNNEI. CDR3 size: 15 residues. CDR3 coding DNA: TGTGCCAGCAGTGAGGCCGGGGGGGCCTGGTATGAGCAGTATTTT. It encodes CASSEAGGAWYEQYF.

The chain carries TRBV2 and TRBJ1-1; no clear D. Trimming took off 6 bases at V and 6 bases at J, with 17 bases between the two ends. The CDR3 sequence is 14 residues long. Germline lookup yields CDR1 SNHLY and CDR2 FYNNEI. CDR3 protein: CASRDREISPEAFF. CDR3 in DNA: TGTGCCAGCAGGGACCGGGAAATCTCCCCTGAAGCTTTCTTT.

To note about this clonotype: A read error may produce the germline difference seen at one junction end. V and J are TRBV12-3 or TRBV12-4 and TRBJ2-7; D unclear. The CDR3 totals 11 residues. As DNA, the CDR3 is TGCGCCAGTCCTTCTTCCTACGAGCAGTACTTC. It specifies CASPSSYEQYF.

This clonotype was detected only once. The rearrangement uses TRBV24-1 and TRBJ2-3, with 8 bases that match TRBD2. The trim removed 3 bases at V and 14 bases at J, leaving 18 bases unmatched. The CDR3 contains 16 residues. Germline V CDR1 and CDR2: KGHDR, SFDVKD. The CDR3 nucleotides are TGTGCCACCAGTGATGCGGGGCGAGCGGGGGACCCGGCGCGGTATTTT. Protein sequence: CATSDAGRAGDPARYF.

In the case of this clonotype: The CDR3 carries no conserved terminal phenylalanine or tryptophan, so it likely arises from a read error. As DNA, the CDR3 is TGTGCCAGCAGTTTAGCCAACAGGCAGTTCTAT. The encoded protein is CASSLANRQFY. V gene TRBV9 combines with J gene TRBJ2-1, with D unresolved. This CDR3 contains 11 residues. Germline V gene sequence: CDR1 SGDLS, CDR2 YYNGEE. The germline V and J ends were trimmed by 5 bases and 12 bases, with 12 bases remaining between them.

With respect to this clonotype: A read error may produce the germline difference seen at one junction end. The rearrangement links TRBV7-2 to TRBJ2-7, with 11 nucleotides matching TRBD2. Germline loops: CDR1 SGHTA, CDR2 FQGNSA. The CDR3 extends over 16 amino acids. The CDR3 sequence: CASCISLAGASYQQYF. CDR3 bases: TGTGCCAGCTGCATCTCACTAGCGGGGGCCAGCTACCAGCAGTACTTC.

This clonotype showed up just once. One end of the junction does not line up with germline, which may come from a read error. DNA for the CDR3: TGTGCCAGCAGCTACAGCCAGGCGAGCGCGGGCTTC. As protein: CASSYSQASAGF. V gene TRBV7-8 combines with J gene TRBJ1-1; D is undetermined. Germline lookup yields CDR1 SGHVS and CDR2 FQNEAQ. CDR3 length equals 12 residues.

The chain uses TRBV2 and TRBJ2-6; 7 bases are shared with TRBD1. Germline assignment: CDR1 SNHLY and CDR2 FYNNEI. V lost 6 bases, J lost 0 bases, and 14 bases stayed unmatched. This CDR3 comprises 19 residues. The CDR3 DNA is TGTGCCAGCAGCCAAGTTAGGGGGCGCCCCCCCTCTGGGGCCAACGTCCTGACTTTC. This codes for CASSQVRGRPPSGANVLTF.

This chain connects TRBV5-4 to TRBJ1-3; D perhaps matches TRBD1 (5 bases). Germline V lookup: CDR1 SGHNT, CDR2 YYREEE (reference sequence). There are 13 residues in the CDR3. V lost 3 bases to trimming and J lost 5 bases, with 9 bases between them. For the CDR3, the DNA is TGTGCCAGCAGCTCGCCGGACAGAAACACCATATATTTT. Protein: CASSSPDRNTIYF.